This T cell receptor (beta chain) was found in a study of regulatory T cells in long-lasting Graves disease (dated by TCRdb to about 2021). In the study overall: To count as having persistent Graves' disease, a patient had to have received antithyroid drug treatment for over 5 years with TSH receptor autoantibodies remaining persistently positive. TCR sequencing covered some 13 persistent and some 20 newly diagnosed Graves' disease patients, about 35 samples in total. The study was conducted in China and was registered as a clinical trial. Persistent Graves' disease patients were compared with newly diagnosed Graves' disease patients by peripheral blood TCR sequencing and RNA sequencing. Persistent Graves' disease patients in the clinical cohort had taken antithyroid drugs for around 11 years on average.

Inclusive of the bounding cysteine and phenylalanine, the CDR3 is 15 residues long. Only the CDR3 DNA stays, 45 bases, in frame from base 1. CDR1 and CDR2, per the germline V gene, are SGHTA and FQGTGA. Deletion took 1 base off V and 5 bases off J, with a span of 11 bases between the germline ends. General study outcomes and caveats: The authors noted that the small sample size was a limitation that may lower accuracy. Peripheral blood alone was examined, since thyroid tissue, which constituted the primary lesion, could not be accessed. Sequencing and analysis were limited to the TCR beta chain. TRBV28, TRBJ1-2 and TRBJ2-5 were preferentially used in persistent disease, while TRBV20-1 and TRBJ2-1 were favored in newly diagnosed disease. More public clonotypes were shared among persistent patients (around 3,000) than among newly diagnosed patients (roughly 960). Persistent Graves' disease patients showed lower TCR Shannon entropy and fewer highly expanded clones than newly diagnosed patients, suggesting clonal expansion.

Preparation of the library involved multiplex PCR. TCRdb shows the sequencer as Illumina HiSeq 4000. iRepertoire HTBI primers and Arm-PCR amplification of CDR3 regions were used to construct TCR beta libraries. Gel purification was performed on PCR products prior to sequencing. The authors' pipeline ran thus. A total of roughly 65 TRBV and some 15 TRBJ segments were identified across samples and were used for gene usage analysis of CDR3 amino acid clonotypes. Filtered high-quality paired reads were merged into contigs using COPE and FqMerger. BLAST was used to align contigs to IMGT TRBV, TRBD and TRBJ reference genes, and CDR3 was defined according to IMGT. Highly expanded clones were defined as clonotypes with a frequency above 0.1%. Shannon entropy served as the measure of repertoire diversity, while the Gini coefficient captured V-J evenness. Clonotypes shared by more than one individual were considered public. TCRdb reworked the public reads: Q25 trimming with fastp, MiXCR clone assembly, productive beta chains retained. Rows are unified per CDR3 protein, each entry keeping the most common DNA and genes. The V and J calls follow TCRdb's processing rather than the paper's. For this sample the table gives about 470,000 distinct CDR3 sequences, of which around 20% were detected only once. The top ten clones comprise roughly 8% of the sample.

The sample's time point label is to be understood as: persistent/refractory GD, antithyroid drugs over 5 years with positive TRAb. For both TCR sequencing and RNA sequencing, RNA was extracted from PBMCs using TRIzol. The diagnosis of Graves' disease was made according to American Thyroid Association guidelines. The patients came from an endocrinology department in Xi'an, China. Each patient gave 9 to 10 milliliters of peripheral blood, collected in an EDTA anticoagulant tube. Ficoll Paque Plus density gradient separation was used to isolate PBMCs, and no additional T cell sorting was done. RNA quality was checked with an Agilent 2100 Bioanalyzer and agarose gel, and concentration with a NanoDrop 2000. This clonotype has at least ten counts. There is no known antigen for this receptor. No clone much larger than this one lies a single base away; base qualities are absent.

This material consisted of peripheral blood mononuclear cells (PBMCs), taken when the disease was refractory, from a patient treated with antithyroid drugs. The receptor was derived from a female donor with Graves disease. The chain uses TRBV7-3 and TRBJ2-2; the D gene is possibly TRBD2, with 6 bases matching. The CDR3 corresponds to CASSLRGEWTGELFF. The sequenced DNA is TGTGCCAGCAGCTTAAGGGGGGAATGGACCGGGGAGCTGTTTTTT.